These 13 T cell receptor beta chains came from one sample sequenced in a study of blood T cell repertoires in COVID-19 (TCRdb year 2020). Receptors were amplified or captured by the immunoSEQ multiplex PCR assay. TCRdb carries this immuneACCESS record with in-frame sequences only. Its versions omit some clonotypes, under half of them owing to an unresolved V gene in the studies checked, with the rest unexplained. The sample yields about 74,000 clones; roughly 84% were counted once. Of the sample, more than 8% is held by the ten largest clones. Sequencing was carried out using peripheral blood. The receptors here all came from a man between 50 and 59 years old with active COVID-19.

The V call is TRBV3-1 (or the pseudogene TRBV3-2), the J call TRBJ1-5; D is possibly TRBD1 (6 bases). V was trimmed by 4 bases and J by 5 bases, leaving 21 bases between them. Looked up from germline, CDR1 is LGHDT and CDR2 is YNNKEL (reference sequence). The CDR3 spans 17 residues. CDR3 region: CASSPTNRIEGDQPQHF. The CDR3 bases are TGTGCCAGCAGCCCAACTAACCGGATCGAGGGGGATCAGCCCCAGCATTTT.

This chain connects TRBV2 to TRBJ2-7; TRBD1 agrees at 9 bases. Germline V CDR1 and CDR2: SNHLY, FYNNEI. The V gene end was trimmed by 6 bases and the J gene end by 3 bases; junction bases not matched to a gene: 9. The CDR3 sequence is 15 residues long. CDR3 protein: CASRERTGVIYEQYF. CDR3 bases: TGTGCCAGCAGGGAGAGGACAGGGGTTATCTACGAGCAGTACTTC.

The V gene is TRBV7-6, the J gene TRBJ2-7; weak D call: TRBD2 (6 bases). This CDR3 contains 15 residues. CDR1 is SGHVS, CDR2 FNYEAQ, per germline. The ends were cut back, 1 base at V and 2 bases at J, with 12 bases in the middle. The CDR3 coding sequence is TGTGCCAGCAGCTTAGTCGGGGGAGAACCCTACGAGCAGTACTTC. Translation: CASSLVGGEPYEQYF.

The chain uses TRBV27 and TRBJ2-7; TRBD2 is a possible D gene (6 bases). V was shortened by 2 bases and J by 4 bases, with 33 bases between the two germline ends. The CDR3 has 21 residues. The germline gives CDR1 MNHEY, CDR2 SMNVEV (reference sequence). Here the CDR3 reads CASSLPDRDLSNGSSGYEQYF. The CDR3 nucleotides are TGTGCCAGCAGTTTACCGGACCGAGACCTTTCTAACGGGAGCAGCGGGTACGAGCAGTACTTC.

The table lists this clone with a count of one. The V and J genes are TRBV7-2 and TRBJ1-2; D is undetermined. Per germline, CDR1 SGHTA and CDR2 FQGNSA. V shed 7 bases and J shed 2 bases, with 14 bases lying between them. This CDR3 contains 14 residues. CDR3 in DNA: TGTGCCAGCAACTCGGGGAGGGTAAACTATGGCTACACCTTC. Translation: CASNSGRVNYGYTF.

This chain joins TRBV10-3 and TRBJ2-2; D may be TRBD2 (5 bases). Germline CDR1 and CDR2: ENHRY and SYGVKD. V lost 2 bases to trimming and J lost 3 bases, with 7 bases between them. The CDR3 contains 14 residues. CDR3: CAISEGEYTGELFF. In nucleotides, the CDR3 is TGTGCCATCAGTGAGGGGGAGTACACCGGGGAGCTGTTTTTT.

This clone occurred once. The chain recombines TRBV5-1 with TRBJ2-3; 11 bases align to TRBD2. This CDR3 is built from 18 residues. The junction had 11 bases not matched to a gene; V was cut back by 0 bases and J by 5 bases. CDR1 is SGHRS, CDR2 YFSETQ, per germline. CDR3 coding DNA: TGCGCCAGCAGCTTGGCAGCTAGCGGGAGGCCTAGGGGAGATACGCAGTATTTT. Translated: CASSLAASGRPRGDTQYF.

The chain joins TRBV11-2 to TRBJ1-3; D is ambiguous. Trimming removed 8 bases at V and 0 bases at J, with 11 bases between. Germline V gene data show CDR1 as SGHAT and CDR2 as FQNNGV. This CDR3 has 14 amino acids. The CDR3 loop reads CASSSGSSGNTIYF. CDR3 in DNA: TGTGCCAGCTCCTCGGGGTCCTCTGGAAACACCATATATTTT.

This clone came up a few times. The CDR3 nucleotides are TGCGCCAGCAGCGCTGGGACAGGGCCTTATGGCTACACCTTC. It yields the protein CASSAGTGPYGYTF. J is TRBJ1-2 and V is TRBV4-1; 9 nucleotides match TRBD1. In germline, CDR1 is MGHRA, CDR2 YSYEKL. The V and J ends lost 5 bases and 5 bases, in that order; junction bases with no gene match: 6. This CDR3 spans 14 amino acids.

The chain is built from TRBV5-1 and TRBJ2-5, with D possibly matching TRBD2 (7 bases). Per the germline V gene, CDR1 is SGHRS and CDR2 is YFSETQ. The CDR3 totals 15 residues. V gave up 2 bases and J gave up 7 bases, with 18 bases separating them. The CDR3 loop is CASSFEGGPDGTQYF. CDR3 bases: TGCGCCAGCAGCTTCGAGGGGGGGCCCGATGGGACCCAGTACTTC.

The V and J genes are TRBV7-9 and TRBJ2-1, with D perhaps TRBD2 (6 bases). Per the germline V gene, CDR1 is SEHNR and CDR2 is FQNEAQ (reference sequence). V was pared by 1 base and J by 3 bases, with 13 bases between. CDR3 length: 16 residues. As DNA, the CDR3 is TGTGCCAGCAGCTTAGGGTGGCGGGGAGGCTACAATGAGCAGTTCTTC. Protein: CASSLGWRGGYNEQFF.

The chain's CDR3 is CASSDPGTGLGNEQFF. The CDR3, as DNA: TGTGCCAGCAGTGACCCCGGGACAGGCCTGGGGAATGAGCAGTTCTTC. V and J are TRBV25-1 and TRBJ2-1; 8 bases agree with TRBD1. The CDR3 has 16 amino acids. The germline V gene has CDR1 MGHDK and CDR2 SYGVNS. V shed 3 bases and J 7 bases; nucleotides not matched to a gene: 11.

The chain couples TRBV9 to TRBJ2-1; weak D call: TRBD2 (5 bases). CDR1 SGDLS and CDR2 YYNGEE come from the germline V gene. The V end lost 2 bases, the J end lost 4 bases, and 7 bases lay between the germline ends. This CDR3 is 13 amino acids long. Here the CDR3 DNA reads TGTGCCAGCAGCGTGGGAGCTTACAATGAGCAGTTCTTC. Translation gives CASSVGAYNEQFF.